The 30 T cell receptor beta chains in this list originate from one sample, sequenced in a study of blood T cell repertoires in COVID-19. Libraries were prepared by immunoSEQ multiplex PCR; TCRdb keeps only in-frame clonotypes and omits some of them. The data contain 110,000 to 150,000 clones, about 90% of them singletons. Material for sequencing was PBMCs or T cells enriched from blood (not recorded which). All receptors come from a man between 60 and 75 years old who had recovered from COVID-19.

The chain employs TRBV24-1 and TRBJ2-7; maybe TRBD1 (6 bases). The CDR3 has 15 residues. The germline CDR1 and CDR2 sequences are KGHDR and SFDVKD. Trimming took off 3 bases at V and 4 bases at J, with 15 bases between the two ends. The CDR3 DNA sequence: TGTGCCACCAGTGATACGACCGGGACAAAATACGAGCAGTACTTC. This encodes CATSDTTGTKYEQYF.

The V gene is TRBV5-8, the J gene TRBJ1-5; D perhaps matches TRBD1 (5 bases). Germline-derived CDR1 and CDR2 are SGHTS and YDEGEE. The CDR3 runs to 16 residues. V was clipped by 2 bases and J by 0 bases, with 12 bases between them. The CDR3 here is CASSLGFRDSNQPQHF. CDR3 bases: TGTGCCAGCAGCTTAGGATTCAGGGATAGCAATCAGCCCCAGCATTTT.

V usage is TRBV7-3 and J usage is TRBJ1-1; TRBD1 matches 7 bases. Germline CDR1 and CDR2: SGHTA and FQGTGA. The CDR3 loop spans 13 amino acids. The V segment lost 5 bases and the J segment 11 bases; nucleotides outside the gene matches: 11. Here the CDR3 reads CASSQDRANGAFF. DNA for the CDR3: TGTGCCAGCAGCCAAGACAGGGCAAACGGGGCTTTCTTT.

Only one count was recorded for this clone. J is TRBJ2-1 and V is TRBV5-6; 7 bases align to TRBD1. J was trimmed by 2 bases and V by 1 base; bases with no gene match: 12. CDR3 length equals 18 residues. Germline values: CDR1 SGHDT, CDR2 YYEEEE. The CDR3 here is CASSLPGQYSRTYNEQFF. CDR3 sequence (DNA): TGTGCCAGCAGCTTGCCGGGACAGTATAGTAGGACCTACAATGAGCAGTTCTTC.

This clone showed up just once. The genes are TRBV6-2 or TRBV6-3 and TRBJ2-2; tentatively, D is TRBD2 (6 bases). The CDR3 has 14 residues. Trimming left V 4 bases short and J 2 bases short, with 8 bases between. The germline CDR1 and CDR2 sequences are MNHEY and SVGEGT. This CDR3 reads CASSSSVNTGELFF. The CDR3 coding sequence is TGTGCCAGCAGTTCTAGCGTAAACACCGGGGAGCTGTTTTTT.

This chain connects TRBV13 to TRBJ2-1, with 11 bases that match TRBD1. The CDR3 length is 15 residues. Germline CDR1 is PRHDT and CDR2 is FYEKMQ (reference sequence). J lost 5 bases, V lost 5 bases, and 5 bases had no gene match. Written as DNA, the CDR3 is TGTGCCAGCAGCCTCCTGGGACAGGGGGACAATGAGCAGTTCTTC. This encodes CASSLLGQGDNEQFF. Drawing the rest from reference TRBV13 and TRBJ2-1, the complete variable domain is AAGVIQSPRHLIKEKRETATLKCYPIPRHDTVYWYQQGPGQDPQFLISFYEKMQSDKGSIPDRFSAQQFSDYHSELNMSSLELGDSALYFCASSLLGQGDNEQFFGPGTRLTVL.

The rearrangement joins TRBV24-1 to TRBJ1-4, with 10 bases matching TRBD1. The CDR3 consists of 14 residues. The junction had 4 bases not matched to a gene; V was cut back by 6 bases and J by 7 bases. CDR1 KGHDR and CDR2 SFDVKD come from the germline V gene. CDR3 region: CATSPGQGSEKLFF. CDR3 coding DNA: TGTGCCACCAGTCCGGGACAGGGGAGTGAAAAACTGTTTTTT.

V gene TRBV5-1 combines with J gene TRBJ2-3; 9 bases map to TRBD2. J gave up 2 bases and V 1 base, and 8 bases lay outside the gene matches. The CDR3 spans 17 residues. Germline lookup yields CDR1 SGHRS and CDR2 YFSETQ. CDR3: CASSLSGSGGSTDTQYF. Here the CDR3 DNA reads TGCGCCAGCAGCTTGTCTGGTAGCGGGGGCTCCACAGATACGCAGTATTTT. The full variable domain, rest sourced from reference TRBV5-1 and TRBJ2-3, is KAGVTQTPRYLIKTRGQQVTLSCSPISGHRSVSWYQQTPGQGLQFLFEYFSETQRNKGNFPGRFSGRQFSNSRSEMNVSTLELGDSALYLCASSLSGSGGSTDTQYFGPGTRLTVL.

The rearrangement uses TRBV7-9 and TRBJ2-3; the match to TRBD2 covers 9 bases. CDR1 is SEHNR, CDR2 FQNEAQ, per germline (reference sequence). The CDR3 runs 16 residues. V lost 2 bases to trimming and J lost 4 bases; unmatched junction nucleotides: 7. CDR3 nucleotides: TGTGCCAGCAGCTTAATGCCTAGCGGGACAGCAGATACGCAGTATTTT. Its translation: CASSLMPSGTADTQYF.

The chain is built from TRBV11-3 and TRBJ2-2; a weak D match, TRBD2 (6 bases). Germline V lookup: CDR1 SGHNT, CDR2 YENEEA. V was clipped by 5 bases and J by 6 bases, with 16 bases between them. The CDR3 covers 15 residues. CDR3 nucleotides: TGTGCCAGCAGCCCACTGGCGGGGCCCGCCGGGGAGCTGTTTTTT. It specifies CASSPLAGPAGELFF.

The chain has TRBV5-1 and TRBJ2-7; maybe TRBD1 (6 bases). The CDR3 spans 11 residues. Germline-derived CDR1 and CDR2 are SGHRS and YFSETQ. V lost 4 bases and J lost 9, with 11 bases in between. The CDR3 loop reads CASSTQGTQYF. Written as DNA, the CDR3 is TGCGCCAGCAGCACCCAGGGGACGCAGTACTTC. Complete variable domain (other parts from reference TRBV5-1 and TRBJ2-7): KAGVTQTPRYLIKTRGQQVTLSCSPISGHRSVSWYQQTPGQGLQFLFEYFSETQRNKGNFPGRFSGRQFSNSRSEMNVSTLELGDSALYLCASSTQGTQYFGPGTRLTVT.

The chain employs TRBV4-2 and TRBJ2-1; 10 bases are a match to TRBD1. The junction had 5 bases not matched to a gene; V was cut back by 0 bases and J by 9 bases. The CDR3 is 15 residues long. Germline V gives CDR1 LGHNA, CDR2 YNFKEQ. The CDR3 nucleotides are TGTGCCAGCAGCCAAGAAGGACAGGGGGGGCCTGAGCAGTTCTTC. Protein product: CASSQEGQGGPEQFF.

This clone was seen only once. The chain carries TRBV4-2 and TRBJ2-7; TRBD1 is a possible D gene (7 bases). Trimming removed 2 bases from V and 9 bases from J, with 14 bases in between. This CDR3 is 13 amino acids long. CDR1 and CDR2 from the germline V gene are LGHNA and YNFKEQ. The CDR3 here is CASSQQTGEVQYF. DNA of the CDR3: TGTGCCAGCAGCCAACAAACAGGGGAGGTGCAGTACTTC.

The chain's CDR3 is CASSPTSSYEQYF. The CDR3 nucleotides read TGTGCCAGCTCACCAACAAGCTCCTACGAGCAGTACTTC. V and J are TRBV18 and TRBJ2-7; D ambiguous. Germline CDR1 and CDR2: KGHSH and LQKENI. V was trimmed by 2 bases and J by 0 bases, leaving 5 bases between them. CDR3 length equals 13 residues. Full variable domain (missing parts from reference TRBV18 and TRBJ2-7): NAGVMQNPRHLVRRRGQEARLRCSPMKGHSHVYWYRQLPEEGLKFMVYLQKENIIDESGMPKERFSAEFPKEGPSILRIQQVVRGDSAAYFCASSPTSSYEQYFGPGTRLTVT.

The J gene is TRBJ1-4, the V gene TRBV6-5, with no clear D. CDR3 length equals 15 residues. Trimming left V 7 bases short and J 7 bases short, with 19 bases between. CDR1 and CDR2 (germline): MNHEY, SVGAGI. This CDR3 is CASTLQWGRGEKLFF. For the CDR3, the DNA is TGTGCCAGCACCCTGCAATGGGGTCGGGGTGAAAAACTGTTTTTT.

J is TRBJ1-4 and V is TRBV13; TRBD1 matches at 8 bases. The ends lost 5 bases at V and 0 bases at J; junction bases unmatched: 11. The CDR3 sequence is 18 residues long. The germline V gene encodes CDR1 PRHDT and CDR2 FYEKMQ (reference sequence). In DNA, the CDR3 is TGTGCCAGCAGCCGGCGACAGGGGTCACAACCAACTAATGAAAAACTGTTTTTT. This translates into CASSRRQGSQPTNEKLFF.

The V gene is TRBV6-5, the J gene TRBJ1-3; D unresolved. The germline V gene has CDR1 MNHEY and CDR2 SVGAGI. The length of the CDR3 is 13 residues. V gave up 7 bases and J gave up 0 bases, with 7 bases separating them. DNA for the CDR3: TGTGCCAGCAAGGAGGTCTCTGGAAACACCATATATTTT. It is translated as CASKEVSGNTIYF.

In this sample, this clone turned up once. V usage is TRBV2 and J usage is TRBJ1-5; no firm D call. Germline loops: CDR1 SNHLY, CDR2 FYNNEI. The V gene lost 7 bases and the J gene lost 3 bases, with 13 bases spanning the gap. CDR3 size: 14 residues. CDR3 loop: CASMVAGDNQPQHF. The CDR3 DNA sequence: TGTGCCAGCATGGTGGCGGGTGACAATCAGCCCCAGCATTTT.

This chain joins TRBV5-1 and TRBJ1-4; D gene uncertain. The CDR3 has 13 amino acids. Germline-derived CDR1 and CDR2 are SGHRS and YFSETQ. Trimming left V 0 bases short and J 7 bases short, with 7 bases between. CDR3: CASSLAPGEKLFF. CDR3 sequence (DNA): TGCGCCAGCAGCTTGGCCCCAGGTGAAAAACTGTTTTTT.

V gene TRBV21-1 combines with J gene TRBJ2-1; no check of the table's D call, TRBD2, against the DNA was made. TRBV21-1 is termed a pseudogene. The CDR3 covers 17 residues. For the CDR3, the DNA is TGTGCCAGCAGCCCCTCCGCCGCCGGGGGGGGCCGCGGTGAGCAGTTCTTC. Its translation: CASSPSAAGGGRGEQFF.

The chain has TRBV6-5 and TRBJ1-1; no firm D call. The CDR3 covers 12 residues. The V and J ends lost 9 bases and 1 base respectively, with 9 bases between them. The germline V gene has CDR1 MNHEY and CDR2 SVGAGI. This CDR3 is CASSRRNTEAFF. The CDR3 nucleotides read TGTGCCAGTTCAAGGAGGAACACTGAAGCTTTCTTT.

The genes are TRBV9 and TRBJ2-7, with 10 nucleotides matching TRBD2. Germline V gene lookup returns CDR1 SGDLS and CDR2 YYNGEE. V was pared by 1 base and J by 5 bases, with 3 bases of the junction left unmatched. The CDR3 is 14 amino acids. This CDR3 reads CASSVTAGGHEQYF. The CDR3 bases are TGTGCCAGCAGCGTAACAGCGGGGGGGCACGAGCAGTACTTC.

The chain carries TRBV19 and TRBJ2-5, with 12 bases lining up with TRBD1. V lost 4 bases, J lost 4 bases, and 4 bases stayed unmatched. The CDR3 contains 15 residues. In germline, CDR1 is LNHDA, CDR2 SQIVND (reference sequence). The CDR3 is CASSKGTGGVETQYF. The CDR3 DNA reads as TGTGCCAGTAGTAAGGGGACAGGGGGCGTAGAGACCCAGTACTTC.

Here the CDR3 DNA reads TGTGCCAGCTCACCGGCACAGACGAACACCGGGGAGCTGTTTTTT. Encoded protein: CASSPAQTNTGELFF. This chain connects TRBV18 to TRBJ2-2; no clear D. Trimming stripped 3 bases from V and 0 bases from J, with 8 bases between. This CDR3 has 15 amino acids. Germline V gene sequence: CDR1 KGHSH, CDR2 LQKENI. Full variable domain (missing parts from reference TRBV18 and TRBJ2-2): NAGVMQNPRHLVRRRGQEARLRCSPMKGHSHVYWYRQLPEEGLKFMVYLQKENIIDESGMPKERFSAEFPKEGPSILRIQQVVRGDSAAYFCASSPAQTNTGELFFGEGSRLTVL.

A single count supports this clone. Other DNA variants within this sample encode the same CDR3. The V and J genes are TRBV20-1 and TRBJ1-1; D is unresolved. The CDR3 sequence is 11 residues long. V was trimmed by 2 bases and J by 5 bases, leaving 6 bases between them. Looked up from germline, CDR1 is DFQATT and CDR2 is SNEGSKA (reference sequence). DNA for the CDR3: TGCAGTGCTAGACCCGGGACTGAAGCTTTCTTT. Translated, it gives CSARPGTEAFF.

The chain uses TRBV4-1 and TRBJ2-3; tentative D call: TRBD2 (5 bases). The CDR3 length is 17 residues. The V end lost 0 bases, the J end lost 4 bases, and 17 bases lay between the germline ends. Germline assignment: CDR1 MGHRA and CDR2 YSYEKL. In DNA, the CDR3 is TGCGCCAGCAGCCAAGATGCGGTGGGAGCTTTTCCAGATACGCAGTATTTT. It is translated as CASSQDAVGAFPDTQYF.

V is TRBV5-1 and J is TRBJ2-5; a weak D match, TRBD1 (6 bases). Germline V CDR1 and CDR2: SGHRS, YFSETQ. The CDR3 is 16 amino acids. Trimming stripped 4 bases from V and 0 bases from J, with 16 bases between. In nucleotides, the CDR3 is TGCGCCAGCAGCCTTGGACCGACAGGTTACCAAGAGACCCAGTACTTC. As protein: CASSLGPTGYQETQYF. The full variable domain, rest sourced from reference TRBV5-1 and TRBJ2-5, is KAGVTQTPRYLIKTRGQQVTLSCSPISGHRSVSWYQQTPGQGLQFLFEYFSETQRNKGNFPGRFSGRQFSNSRSEMNVSTLELGDSALYLCASSLGPTGYQETQYFGPGTRLLVL.

The CDR3 nucleotides read TGTGCCTGGAGTGACTGGGACAGAGGAATACTGGGGGAGCTGTTTTTT. Its translation: CAWSDWDRGILGELFF. This chain uses TRBV30 with TRBJ2-2, with TRBD1 matching over 7 bases. This CDR3 region has 16 residues. CDR1 is GTSNPN and CDR2 is SVGIG in the germline V gene (reference sequence). Unmatched junction bases numbered 13, after V lost 1 base and J lost 8 bases.

Only a few counts were recorded for this clone. J is TRBJ2-7 and V is TRBV4-1; TRBD1 agrees at 11 bases. The junction had 9 bases not matched to a gene; V was cut back by 4 bases and J by 4 bases. Germline CDR1 is MGHRA and CDR2 is YSYEKL. This CDR3 spans 16 amino acids. In nucleotides, the CDR3 is TGCGCCAGCAGCCCTCACGGGGGGGACAGGGGGTACGAGCAGTACTTC. As protein: CASSPHGGDRGYEQYF.

The chain combines TRBV2 with TRBJ2-7; 7 positions match TRBD1. Losses at the gene ends were 7 bases for V and 2 bases for J; bases not matched to a gene: 5. This CDR3 comprises 13 residues. The germline CDR1 and CDR2 sequences are SNHLY and FYNNEI. The CDR3 nucleotides read TGTGCCAGCAAAGTAGGACAGGCCTACGAGCAGTACTTC. Protein: CASKVGQAYEQYF. Full variable domain (outside the CDR3, taken from reference TRBV2 and TRBJ2-7): EPEVTQTPSHQVTQMGQEVILRCVPISNHLYFYWYRQILGQKVEFLVSFYNNEISEKSEIFDDQFSVERPDGSNFTLKIRSTKLEDSAMYFCASKVGQAYEQYFGPGTRLTVT.